The T cell receptor beta chain described here comes from a study of blood T cell repertoires in COVID-19. Whole-study context: Sample material is recorded as cDNA or gDNA derived from T cells, B-cell-depleted T cells, or PBMCs.

V was clipped by 3 bases and J by 2 bases, with 14 bases between them. CDR3 length: 16 residues. CDR1 is MNHNS, CDR2 SASEGT, per germline. In the original processing: From reference gene primer amplification, estimates of nucleated cell counts were derived. TCRdb's copy holds only in-frame clones and misses some; the assay was immunoSEQ multiplex PCR. V, J and clone size derive from that table, while D and trimming were established from the DNA sequence. The top ten clones hold more than 9.5% of a sample with around 140,000 clones, roughly nine tenths of them seen once. This clone was detected only once. Those enrolled in Seattle joined during active infection and were followed longitudinally afterward.

The receptor was isolated from a woman in her 70s with COVID-19, enrolled during active disease. The V and J genes are TRBV6-1 and TRBJ2-1; D might be TRBD1 (5 bases). Specimen: peripheral blood. The CDR3 coding sequence is TGTGCCAGCAGTGAGTACAGGCAAGCCCCCTACAATGAGCAGTTCTTC. The encoded protein is CASSEYRQAPYNEQFF.